This T cell receptor (beta chain) emerged from a study of blood T cell repertoires in COVID-19. Study-level background: T cells, B-cell-depleted T cells, or PBMCs provided the cDNA or gDNA that served as material.

The assay was immunoSEQ multiplex PCR, and TCRdb's table has in-frame clones only and misses some. The top ten hold 0.75% to 0.9% of the sample, which has approximately 300,000 clones, around 88% seen once. Germline V CDR1 and CDR2: LGHDT, YNNKEL (reference sequence). The CDR3 sequence is 18 residues long. V dropped 0 bases and J dropped 2; count of bases not matched to a gene: 8. This sequence was found in a man aged 25-40 years with acute or convalescent COVID-19. The sample taken for sequencing was peripheral blood. This sequence joins TRBV3-1 (or the pseudogene TRBV3-2) and TRBJ2-2; 8 bases are shared with TRBD2. CDR3 DNA: TGTGCCAGCAGCCAAGAATTATATAGCGGGACTAACACCGGGGAGCTGTTTTTT. Its translation is CASSQELYSGTNTGELFF.